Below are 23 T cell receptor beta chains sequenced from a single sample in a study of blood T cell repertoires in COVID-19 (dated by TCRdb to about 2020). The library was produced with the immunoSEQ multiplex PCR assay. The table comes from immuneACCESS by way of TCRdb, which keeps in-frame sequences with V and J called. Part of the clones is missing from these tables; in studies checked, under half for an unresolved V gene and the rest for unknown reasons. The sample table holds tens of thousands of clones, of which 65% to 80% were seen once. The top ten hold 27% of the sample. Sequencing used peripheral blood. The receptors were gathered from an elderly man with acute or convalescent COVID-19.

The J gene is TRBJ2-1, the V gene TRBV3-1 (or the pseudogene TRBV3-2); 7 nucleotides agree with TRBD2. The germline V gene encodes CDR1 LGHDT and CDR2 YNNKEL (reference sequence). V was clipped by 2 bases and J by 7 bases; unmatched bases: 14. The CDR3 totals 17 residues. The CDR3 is CASSQWERLGGGNEQFF. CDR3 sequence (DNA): TGTGCCAGCAGCCAATGGGAGAGGCTTGGGGGAGGGAATGAGCAGTTCTTC.

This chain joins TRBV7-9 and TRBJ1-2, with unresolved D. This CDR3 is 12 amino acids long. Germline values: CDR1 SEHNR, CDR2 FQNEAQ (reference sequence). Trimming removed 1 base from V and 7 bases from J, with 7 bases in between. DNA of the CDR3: TGTGCCAGCAGCTTAGATGCGAGTGGCTACACCTTC. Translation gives CASSLDASGYTF. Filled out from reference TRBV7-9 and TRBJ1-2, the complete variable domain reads DTGVSQNPRHKITKRGQNVTFRCDPISEHNRLYWYRQTLGQGPEFLTYFQNEAQLEKSRLLSDRFSAERPKGSFSTLEIQRTEQGDSAMYLCASSLDASGYTFGSGTRLTVV.

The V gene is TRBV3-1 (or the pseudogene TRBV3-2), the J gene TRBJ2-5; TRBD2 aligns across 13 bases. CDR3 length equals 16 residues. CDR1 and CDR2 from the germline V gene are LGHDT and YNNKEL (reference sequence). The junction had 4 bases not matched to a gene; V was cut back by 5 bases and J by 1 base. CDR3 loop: CASSETSGGFQETQYF. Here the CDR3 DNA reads TGTGCCAGCAGCGAGACTAGCGGGGGGTTCCAAGAGACCCAGTACTTC.

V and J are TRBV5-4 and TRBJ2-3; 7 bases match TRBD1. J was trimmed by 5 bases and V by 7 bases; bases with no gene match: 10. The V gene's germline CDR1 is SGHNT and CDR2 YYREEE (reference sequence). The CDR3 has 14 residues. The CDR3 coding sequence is TGTGCCAGCTCCGCTAGACAGGGCGGAGATACGCAGTATTTT. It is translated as CASSARQGGDTQYF.

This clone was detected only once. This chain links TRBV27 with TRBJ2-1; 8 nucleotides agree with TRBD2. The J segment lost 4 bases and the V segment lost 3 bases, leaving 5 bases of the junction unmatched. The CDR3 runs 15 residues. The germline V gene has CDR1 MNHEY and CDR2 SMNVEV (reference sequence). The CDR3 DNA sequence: TGTGCCAGCAGTTTTTCCGGGGGGGCGTACAATGAGCAGTTCTTC. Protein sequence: CASSFSGGAYNEQFF.

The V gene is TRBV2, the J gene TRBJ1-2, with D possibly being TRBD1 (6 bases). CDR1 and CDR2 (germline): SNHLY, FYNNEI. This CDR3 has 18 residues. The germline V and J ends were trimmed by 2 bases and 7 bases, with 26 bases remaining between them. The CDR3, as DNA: TGTGCCAGCAGTGAAACGCTGGCAGGGGTCCGCCTTAAGCGTGGCTACACCTTC. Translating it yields CASSETLAGVRLKRGYTF.

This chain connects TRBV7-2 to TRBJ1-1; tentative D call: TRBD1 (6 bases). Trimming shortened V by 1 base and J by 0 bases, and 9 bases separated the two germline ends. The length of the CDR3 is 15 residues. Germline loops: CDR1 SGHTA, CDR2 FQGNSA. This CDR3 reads CASSLGGGMNTEAFF. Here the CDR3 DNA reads TGTGCCAGCAGCTTAGGAGGGGGTATGAACACTGAAGCTTTCTTT.

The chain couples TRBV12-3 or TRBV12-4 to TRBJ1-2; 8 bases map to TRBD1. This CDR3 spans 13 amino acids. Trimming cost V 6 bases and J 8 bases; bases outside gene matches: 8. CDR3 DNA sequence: TGTGCCAGCAGGGCTATCACAGGGGGAGGCTACACCTTC. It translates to CASRAITGGGYTF.

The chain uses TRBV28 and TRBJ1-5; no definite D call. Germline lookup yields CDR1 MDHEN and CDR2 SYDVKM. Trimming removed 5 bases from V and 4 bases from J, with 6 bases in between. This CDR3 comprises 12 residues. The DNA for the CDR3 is TGTGCCAGCAGTCCCATTAATCAGCCCCAGCATTTT. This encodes CASSPINQPQHF. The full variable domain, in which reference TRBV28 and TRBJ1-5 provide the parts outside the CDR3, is DVKVTQSSRYLVKRTGEKVFLECVQDMDHENMFWYRQDPGLGLRLIYFSYDVKMKEKGDIPEGYSVSREKKERFSLILESASTNQTSMYLCASSPINQPQHFGDGTRLSIL.

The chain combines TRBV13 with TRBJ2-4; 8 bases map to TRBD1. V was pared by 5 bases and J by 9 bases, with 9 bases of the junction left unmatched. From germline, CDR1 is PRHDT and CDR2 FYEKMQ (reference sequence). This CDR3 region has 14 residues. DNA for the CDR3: TGTGCCAGCAGCCAGAGGACAGGGACAGCCATTCAGTACTTC. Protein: CASSQRTGTAIQYF.

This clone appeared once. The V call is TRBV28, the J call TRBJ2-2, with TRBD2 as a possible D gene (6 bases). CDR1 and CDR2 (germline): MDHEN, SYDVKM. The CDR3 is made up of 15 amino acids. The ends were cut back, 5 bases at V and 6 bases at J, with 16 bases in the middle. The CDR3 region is CASSASEGFAGELFF. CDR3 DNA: TGTGCCAGCAGTGCTAGCGAGGGTTTCGCCGGGGAGCTGTTTTTT.

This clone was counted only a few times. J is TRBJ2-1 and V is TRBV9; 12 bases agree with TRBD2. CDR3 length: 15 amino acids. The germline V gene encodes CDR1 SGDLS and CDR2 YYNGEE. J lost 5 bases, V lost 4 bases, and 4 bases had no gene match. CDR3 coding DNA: TGTGCCAGCAGCCCCCGGACTAGCGGGGACAATGAGCAGTTCTTC. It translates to CASSPRTSGDNEQFF. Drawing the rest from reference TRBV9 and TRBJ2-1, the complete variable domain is DSGVTQTPKHLITATGQRVTLRCSPRSGDLSVYWYQQSLDQGLQFLIQYYNGEERAKGNILERFSAQQFPDLHSELNLSSLELGDSALYFCASSPRTSGDNEQFFGPGTRLTVL.

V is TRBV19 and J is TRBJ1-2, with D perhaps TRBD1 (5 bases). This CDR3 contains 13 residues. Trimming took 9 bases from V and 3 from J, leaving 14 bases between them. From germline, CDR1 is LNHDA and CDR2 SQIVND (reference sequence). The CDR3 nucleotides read TGTGCCAGCTTAGGGGTTCTGGACTATGGCTACACCTTC. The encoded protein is CASLGVLDYGYTF.

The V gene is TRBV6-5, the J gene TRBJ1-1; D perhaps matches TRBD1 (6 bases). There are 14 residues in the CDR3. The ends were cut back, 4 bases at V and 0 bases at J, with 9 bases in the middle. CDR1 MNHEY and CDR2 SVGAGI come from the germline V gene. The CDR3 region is CASSSQGMNTEAFF. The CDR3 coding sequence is TGTGCCAGCAGTTCACAGGGTATGAACACTGAAGCTTTCTTT.

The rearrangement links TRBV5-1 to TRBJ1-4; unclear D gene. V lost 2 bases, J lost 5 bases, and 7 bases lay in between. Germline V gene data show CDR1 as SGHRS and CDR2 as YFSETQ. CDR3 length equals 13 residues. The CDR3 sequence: CASSFGGNEKLFF. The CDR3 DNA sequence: TGCGCCAGCAGCTTTGGAGGGAATGAAAAACTGTTTTTT. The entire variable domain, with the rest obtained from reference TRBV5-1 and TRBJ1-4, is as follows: KAGVTQTPRYLIKTRGQQVTLSCSPISGHRSVSWYQQTPGQGLQFLFEYFSETQRNKGNFPGRFSGRQFSNSRSEMNVSTLELGDSALYLCASSFGGNEKLFFGSGTQLSVL.

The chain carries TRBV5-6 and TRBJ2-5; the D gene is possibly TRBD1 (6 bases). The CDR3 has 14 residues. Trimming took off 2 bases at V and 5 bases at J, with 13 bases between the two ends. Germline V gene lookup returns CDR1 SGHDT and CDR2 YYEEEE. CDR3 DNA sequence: TGTGCCAGCAGCTTTGGGGGCCTCTCGGAGACCCAGTACTTC. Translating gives CASSFGGLSETQYF. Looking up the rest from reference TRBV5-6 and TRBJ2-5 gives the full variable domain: DAGVTQSPTHLIKTRGQQVTLRCSPKSGHDTVSWYQQALGQGPQFIFQYYEEEERQRGNFPDRFSGHQFPNYSSELNVNALLLGDSALYLCASSFGGLSETQYFGPGTRLLVL.

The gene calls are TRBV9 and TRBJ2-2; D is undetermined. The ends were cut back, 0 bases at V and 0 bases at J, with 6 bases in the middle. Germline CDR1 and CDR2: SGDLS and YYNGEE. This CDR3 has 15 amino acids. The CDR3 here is CASSVGQTNTGELFF. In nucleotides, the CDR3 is TGTGCCAGCAGCGTAGGGCAGACGAACACCGGGGAGCTGTTTTTT.

The CDR3 is CASRRGGTGELFF. In DNA, the CDR3 is TGTGCCAGCCGGCGGGGGGGCACCGGGGAGCTGTTTTTT. V is TRBV12-3 or TRBV12-4 and J is TRBJ2-2, with 9 bases matching TRBD2. V shed 8 bases and J 4 bases; nucleotides not matched to a gene: 2. The CDR3 covers 13 residues.

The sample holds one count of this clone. In DNA form, the CDR3 reads TGCGCCAGCAGCCAGGGCAGCTACTCGTACGAGCAGTACTTC. This encodes CASSQGSYSYEQYF. This chain connects TRBV5-1 to TRBJ2-7, with D maybe TRBD1 (5 bases). CDR1 and CDR2 (germline): SGHRS, YFSETQ. CDR3 length: 14 amino acids. Trimming shortened V by 4 bases and J by 4 bases, and 15 bases separated the two germline ends.

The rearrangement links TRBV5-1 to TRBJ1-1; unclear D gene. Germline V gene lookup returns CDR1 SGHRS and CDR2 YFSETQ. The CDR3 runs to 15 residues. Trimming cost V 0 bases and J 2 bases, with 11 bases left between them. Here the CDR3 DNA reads TGCGCCAGCAGCTTGGTGGCAGGCCAAAACACTGAAGCTTTCTTT. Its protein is CASSLVAGQNTEAFF. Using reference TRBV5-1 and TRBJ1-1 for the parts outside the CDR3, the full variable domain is KAGVTQTPRYLIKTRGQQVTLSCSPISGHRSVSWYQQTPGQGLQFLFEYFSETQRNKGNFPGRFSGRQFSNSRSEMNVSTLELGDSALYLCASSLVAGQNTEAFFGQGTRLTVV.

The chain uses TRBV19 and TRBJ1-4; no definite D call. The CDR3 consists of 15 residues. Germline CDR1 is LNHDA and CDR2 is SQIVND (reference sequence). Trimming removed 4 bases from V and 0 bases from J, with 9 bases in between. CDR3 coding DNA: TGTGCCAGTAGTAGCGGGCCGCCAACTAATGAAAAACTGTTTTTT. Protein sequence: CASSSGPPTNEKLFF.

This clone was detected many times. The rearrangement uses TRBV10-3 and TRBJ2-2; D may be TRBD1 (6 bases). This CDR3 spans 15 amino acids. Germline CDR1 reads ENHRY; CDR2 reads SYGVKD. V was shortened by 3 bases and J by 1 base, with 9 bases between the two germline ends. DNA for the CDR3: TGTGCCATCAGTGACGGCAGGGGGAACACCGGGGAGCTGTTTTTT. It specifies CAISDGRGNTGELFF.

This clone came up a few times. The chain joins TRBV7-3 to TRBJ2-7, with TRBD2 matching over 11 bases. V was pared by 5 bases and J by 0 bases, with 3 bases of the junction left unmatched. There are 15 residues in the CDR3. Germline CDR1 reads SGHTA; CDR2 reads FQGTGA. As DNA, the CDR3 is TGTGCCAGCAGCCCGGGACTAGCGGTCTCCTACGAGCAGTACTTC. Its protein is CASSPGLAVSYEQYF.